This record concerns one T cell receptor (beta chain) sequence. The source of the sample is a study of blood T cell repertoires in COVID-19. Across the whole study: Donors in the United States, Italy and Spain gave samples during acute or convalescent COVID-19.

The germline V gene has CDR1 LNHDA and CDR2 SQIVND (reference sequence). CDR3 length: 18 amino acids. V gave up 3 bases and J gave up 1 base, with 21 bases separating them. Original analysis: For nucleated cells, counts were estimated from reference gene primer amplification. Assay used: immunoSEQ multiplex PCR; TCRdb lists only in-frame clones, some missing. V, J and clone size reflect that table, while D and trimming were determined from the DNA. The data contain about 50,000 clones, about 80% of them seen just once; the ten biggest clones take up roughly 23%. The rearrangement uses TRBV19 and TRBJ1-1, with TRBD1 as a possible D gene (6 bases). The specimen was peripheral blood. This clonotype originated in a man in his forties or fifties with active or convalescent COVID-19. The CDR3 DNA sequence: TGTGCCAGTAGTATTTCAAGCGGCGGGGGCAGCCGGAACACTGAAGCTTTCTTT. Amino acid sequence: CASSISSGGGSRNTEAFF.